These 3 T cell receptor beta chains were sequenced from one sample in a study of T cell repertoires in cytomegalovirus infection. TCRdb called the reads again in MiXCR, with one record for every CDR3 protein. The sample consists of about 770,000 distinct CDR3 sequences, about 27% of them appearing once. Antigens for these TCRs are unknown. The specimen comprised cultured CD8+ T cells from PBMCs, sampled from culture after CMV antigen stimulation. Receptor source: a human donor in good health (CMV status not recorded). Some clones in this sample may be carry-over from other donors' samples.

CDR3 in DNA: TGCGCCAGCAGCCAATTCCATGAGAACACTGAAGCTTTCTTT. The encoded protein is CASSQFHENTEAFF. V usage is TRBV4-1 and J usage is TRBJ1-1; D uncertain. Germline V gene lookup returns CDR1 MGHRA and CDR2 YSYEKL. Trimming pared 2 bases from V and 1 base from J, leaving 8 bases between. This CDR3 region has 14 residues.

Only a few counts were recorded for this clonotype. J is TRBJ1-2 and V is TRBV11-2; D not resolved. This CDR3 has 15 residues. From germline, CDR1 is SGHAT and CDR2 FQNNGV. V lost 1 base, J lost 4 bases, and 13 bases lay in between. In DNA form, the CDR3 reads TGTGCCAGCAGCTTAGGGTACGGGCTGGGCTATGGCTACACCTTC. Residues: CASSLGYGLGYGYTF.

V usage is TRBV7-6 and J usage is TRBJ2-7; no reliable D call. CDR3 size: 17 residues. V shed 4 bases and J shed 6 bases, with 25 bases lying between them. The germline gives CDR1 SGHVS, CDR2 FNYEAQ. CDR3 in amino acids: CASSSLIPGSSASEQYF. In DNA, the CDR3 is TGTGCCAGCAGCTCCCTAATCCCTGGCTCGTCGGCCAGCGAGCAGTACTTC.